This TCR beta chain was sequenced for a study of blood T cells in healthy people across ages. In the study overall: Template switching retrieved approximately one barcoded beta molecule for each two T cells. Findings and limits, study-wide: The long-lived group displayed more naive CD4+ cells, plus higher diversity, than the aged donors did. Naive T cell percentage and TCR beta diversity correlated strongly.

This clonotype came up many times. What it recognizes is unknown. V gave up 0 bases and J gave up 5 bases; unmatched junction bases: 5. Germline CDR1 is SGHRS and CDR2 is YFSETQ. The CDR3 sequence is 15 residues long. Then a second PCR, running roughly 7 to 11 cycles, was carried out with a sample-barcoded 5' primer and a J-beta primer mix. TCRdb called the 5' RACE reads again in MiXCR, with one record for every CDR3 protein. The sample shows about 1.7 million distinct CDR3 sequences, approximately 28% of them seen only once. Sequencing was performed on blood. The source is a woman under 40 in good health. The chain carries TRBV5-1 and TRBJ2-7, with 10 bases identical to TRBD1. The CDR3 spells CASSLEGQGYNEQYF. CDR3 DNA sequence: TGCGCCAGCAGCTTGGAGGGACAGGGGTACAACGAGCAGTACTTC.